These T cell receptor beta chains were read from a single sample in a study of beta chain features in type 1 diabetes. Sequencing used immunoSEQ multiplex PCR; TCRdb keeps in-frame clones, though not all of them. The table includes roughly 330,000 clones, around an eighth detected once. The sequenced sample consisted of naive CD4+ T cells from blood. The receptors were sampled from a woman aged 18-29 years with type 1 diabetes. Both conserved end residues are part of each CDR3. A D gene is named only where the DNA matches it firmly. Size is omitted from some rows. Given values are once, few, many or a class for expanded clones.

abundance,j_gene,v_gene,d_gene,CDR3aa,CDR3nt
-,TRBJ1-2,TRBV15,-,CATTVWKTGYYGYTF,TGTGCCACCACCGTGTGGAAGACGGGATACTATGGCTACACCTTC
-,TRBJ1-5,TRBV25-1,-,CASSGTVNQPQHF,TGTGCCAGCAGTGGAACAGTTAATCAGCCCCAGCATTTT
-,TRBJ2-2,TRBV10-1,TRBD2,CASSGTGTSGSNTGELFF,TGCGCCAGCAGTGGGACCGGGACTAGCGGATCGAACACCGGGGAGCTGTTTTTT
few,TRBJ1-1,TRBV6-6,-,CASSFRASNTEAFF,TGTGCCAGCAGTTTCAGGGCGTCCAACACTGAAGCTTTCTTT
-,TRBJ2-1,TRBV18,TRBD2,CASSPRWTSKSSYNEQFF,TGTGCCAGCTCACCACGTTGGACTAGCAAGAGCTCCTACAATGAGCAGTTCTTC
-,TRBJ2-5,TRBV9,-,CASSVQTGSRETQYF,TGTGCCAGCAGCGTTCAGACCGGGTCAAGGGAGACCCAGTACTTC
-,TRBJ2-2,TRBV6-1,TRBD2,CASSEIAGGTGELFF,TGTGCCAGCAGTGAAATAGCGGGAGGAACCGGGGAGCTGTTTTTT
few,TRBJ2-1,TRBV7-3,-,CASSLLGSNAYNEQFF,TGTGCCAGCAGCTTATTGGGCTCTAATGCCTACAATGAGCAGTTCTTC
-,TRBJ2-3,TRBV19,-,CASSPPRRGTQYF,TGTGCCAGTAGTCCCCCACGGAGGGGTACGCAGTATTTT
-,TRBJ1-2,TRBV2,TRBD1,CASTPTGGGYGYTF,TGTGCCAGCACTCCTACAGGGGGCGGCTATGGCTACACCTTC
-,TRBJ2-3,TRBV9,TRBD2,CASSVGGTSYTDTQYF,TGTGCCAGCAGCGTAGGAGGGACTAGCTACACAGATACGCAGTATTTT
-,TRBJ2-1,TRBV18,TRBD2,CASSSTSGRANSNEQFF,TGTGCCAGCTCATCGACTAGCGGGAGGGCCAATAGTAATGAGCAGTTCTTC